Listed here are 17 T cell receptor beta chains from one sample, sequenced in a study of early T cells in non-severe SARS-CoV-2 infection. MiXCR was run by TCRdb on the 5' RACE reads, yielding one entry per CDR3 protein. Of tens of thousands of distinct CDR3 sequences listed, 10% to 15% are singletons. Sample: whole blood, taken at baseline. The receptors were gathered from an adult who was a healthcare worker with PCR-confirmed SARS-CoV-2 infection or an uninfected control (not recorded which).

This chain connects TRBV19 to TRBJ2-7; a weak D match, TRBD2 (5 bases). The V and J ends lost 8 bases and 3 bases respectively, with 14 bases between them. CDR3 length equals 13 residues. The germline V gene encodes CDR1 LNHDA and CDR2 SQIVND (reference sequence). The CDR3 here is CASRPNEGYEQYF. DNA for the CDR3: TGTGCCAGTCGGCCCAACGAGGGCTACGAGCAGTACTTC.

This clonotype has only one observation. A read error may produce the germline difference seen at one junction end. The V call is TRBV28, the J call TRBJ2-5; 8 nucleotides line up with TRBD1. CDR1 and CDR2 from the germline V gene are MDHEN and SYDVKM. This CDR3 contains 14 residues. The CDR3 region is CVSSVTGGQETQYF. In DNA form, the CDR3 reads TGTGTCAGCAGCGTTACAGGGGGCCAAGAGACCCAGTACTTC.

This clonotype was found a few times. This chain's CDR3 is CSARATAGGEQYF. DNA of the CDR3: TGCAGTGCTAGAGCGACGGCGGGGGGCGAGCAGTACTTC. J is TRBJ2-7 and V is TRBV20-1; 8 nucleotides line up with TRBD2. V lost 1 base to trimming and J lost 6 bases; unmatched junction nucleotides: 5. Germline values: CDR1 DFQATT, CDR2 SNEGSKA (reference sequence). The CDR3 length is 13 residues.

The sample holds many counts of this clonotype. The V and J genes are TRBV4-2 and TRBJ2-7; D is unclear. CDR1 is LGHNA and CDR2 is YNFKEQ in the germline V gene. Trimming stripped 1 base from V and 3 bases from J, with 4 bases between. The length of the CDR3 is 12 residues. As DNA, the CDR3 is TGTGCCAGCAGCCAAGGCCTCTACGAGCAGTACTTC. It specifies CASSQGLYEQYF.

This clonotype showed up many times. The CDR3: CATRDGATNEKLFF. The CDR3 DNA is TGTGCCACAAGGGACGGGGCAACTAATGAAAAACTGTTTTTT. This chain joins TRBV24-1 and TRBJ1-4; TRBD1 is a possible D gene (5 bases). Germline V gives CDR1 KGHDR, CDR2 SFDVKD. The V end lost 10 bases, the J end lost 0 bases, and 11 bases lay between the germline ends. This CDR3 region has 14 residues.

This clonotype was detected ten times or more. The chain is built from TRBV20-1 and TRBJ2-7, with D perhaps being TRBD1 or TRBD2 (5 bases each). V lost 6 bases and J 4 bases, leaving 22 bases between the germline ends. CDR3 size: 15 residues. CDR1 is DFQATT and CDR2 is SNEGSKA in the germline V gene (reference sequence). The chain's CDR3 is CSAISGTKGNYEQYF. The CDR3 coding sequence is TGCAGTGCCATATCCGGGACGAAAGGGAATTACGAGCAGTACTTC.

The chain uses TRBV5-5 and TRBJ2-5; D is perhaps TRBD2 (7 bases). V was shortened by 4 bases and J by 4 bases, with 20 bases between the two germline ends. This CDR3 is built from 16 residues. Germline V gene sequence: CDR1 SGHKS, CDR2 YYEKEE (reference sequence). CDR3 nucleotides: TGTGCCAGCAGCCGAATATCTAGCGGAGGGGGAGAGACCCAGTACTTC. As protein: CASSRISSGGGETQYF.

CDR3 sequence reads: CASSLRAGGTNEKLFF. CDR3 nucleotides: TGTGCCAGCAGCTTACGGGCAGGGGGAACTAATGAAAAACTGTTTTTT. The J gene is TRBJ1-4, the V gene TRBV7-9, with 7 bases lining up with TRBD1. After removal of 2 bases from V and 1 base from J, the junction contained 4 bases not matched to a gene. CDR1 SEHNR and CDR2 FQNEAQ come from the germline V gene (reference sequence). This CDR3 region has 16 residues.

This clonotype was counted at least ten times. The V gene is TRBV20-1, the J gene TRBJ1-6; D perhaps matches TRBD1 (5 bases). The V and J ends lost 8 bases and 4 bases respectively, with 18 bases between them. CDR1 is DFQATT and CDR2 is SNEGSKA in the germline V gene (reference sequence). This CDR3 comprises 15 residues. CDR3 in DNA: TGCAGTTTCACTCTGGGGGGGAAATATAATTCACCCCTCCACTTT. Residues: CSFTLGGKYNSPLHF.

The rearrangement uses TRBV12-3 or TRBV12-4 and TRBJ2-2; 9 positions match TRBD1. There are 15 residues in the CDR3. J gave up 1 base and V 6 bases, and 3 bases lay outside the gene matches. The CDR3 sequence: CASRDRGWNTGELFF. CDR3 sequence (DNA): TGTGCCAGCAGGGACAGGGGATGGAACACCGGGGAGCTGTTTTTT.

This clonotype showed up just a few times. The CDR3 is CASSIQTGHSFF. DNA for the CDR3: TGTGCCAGCAGTATCCAAACAGGACATTCTTTTTTT. The genes are TRBV2 and TRBJ1-4; tentative D call: TRBD1 (5 bases). The CDR3 is 12 amino acids. Germline V gives CDR1 SNHLY, CDR2 FYNNEI. Trimming removed 5 bases from V and 17 bases from J, with 18 bases in between.

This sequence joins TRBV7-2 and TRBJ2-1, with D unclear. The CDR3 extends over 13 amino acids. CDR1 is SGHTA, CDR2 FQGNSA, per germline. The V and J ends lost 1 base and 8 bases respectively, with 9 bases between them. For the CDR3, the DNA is TGTGCCAGCAGCTTAGATCTGGCTTATGAGCAGTTCTTC. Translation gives CASSLDLAYEQFF.

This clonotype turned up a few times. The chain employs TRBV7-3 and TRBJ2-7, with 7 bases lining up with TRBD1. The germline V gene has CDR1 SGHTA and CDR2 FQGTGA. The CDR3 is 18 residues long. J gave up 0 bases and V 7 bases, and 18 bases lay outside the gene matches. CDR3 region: CASTSLTPGTESSYEQYF. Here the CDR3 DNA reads TGTGCCAGCACCTCCCTCACCCCCGGGACAGAAAGCTCCTACGAGCAGTACTTC.

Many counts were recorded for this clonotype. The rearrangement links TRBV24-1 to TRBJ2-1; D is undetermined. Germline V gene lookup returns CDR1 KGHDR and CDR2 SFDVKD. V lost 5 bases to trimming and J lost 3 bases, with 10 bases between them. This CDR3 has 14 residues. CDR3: CATSGRPNYNEQFF. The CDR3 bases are TGTGCCACCAGTGGTCGGCCCAACTACAATGAGCAGTTCTTC.

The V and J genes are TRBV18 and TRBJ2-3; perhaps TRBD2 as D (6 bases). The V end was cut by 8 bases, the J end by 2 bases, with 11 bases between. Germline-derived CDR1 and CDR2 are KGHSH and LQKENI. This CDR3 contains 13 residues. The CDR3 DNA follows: TGTGCCAGCCCGGGACTTTACACAGATACGCAGTATTTT. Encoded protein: CASPGLYTDTQYF. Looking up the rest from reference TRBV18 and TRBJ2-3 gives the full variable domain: NAGVMQNPRHLVRRRGQEARLRCSPMKGHSHVYWYRQLPEEGLKFMVYLQKENIIDESGMPKERFSAEFPKEGPSILRIQQVVRGDSAAYFCASPGLYTDTQYFGPGTRLTVL.

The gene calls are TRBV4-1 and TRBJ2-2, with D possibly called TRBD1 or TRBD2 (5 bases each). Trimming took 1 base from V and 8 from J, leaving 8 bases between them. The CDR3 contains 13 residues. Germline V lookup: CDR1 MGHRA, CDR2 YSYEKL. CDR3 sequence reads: CASSQAGGGELFF. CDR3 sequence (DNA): TGCGCCAGCAGCCAAGCTGGGGGAGGGGAGCTGTTTTTT.

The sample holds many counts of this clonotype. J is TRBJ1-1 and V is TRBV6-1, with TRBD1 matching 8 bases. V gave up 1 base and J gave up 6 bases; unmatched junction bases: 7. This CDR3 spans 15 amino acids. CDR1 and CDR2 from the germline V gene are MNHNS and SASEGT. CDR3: CASSEGQGAFAEAFF. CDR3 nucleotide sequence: TGTGCCAGCAGTGAAGGCCAGGGGGCATTCGCTGAAGCTTTCTTT.